This T cell receptor beta chain was retrieved from a study of cytomegalovirus exposure and HLA in healthy donors. This CDR3 has 12 amino acids. The junction had 3 bases not matched to a gene; V was cut back by 8 bases and J by 4 bases. Germline CDR1 is MDHEN and CDR2 is SYDVKM. As regards this clone: Antigen: not known.

With 60 Vbeta and 13 Jbeta primers, the PCR was carried out. Libraries were prepared by immunoSEQ multiplex PCR; TCRdb keeps only in-frame clonotypes and omits some of them. The data hold about 140,000 clones, with around four fifths observed a single time. Study-level findings and limits: Sequencing likely caused a cluster of highly shared sequence variants. The study recorded around 160 TCR beta chains that were cytomegalovirus-associated. In vitro confirmation showed a few CMV-associated chains to be CMV antigen specific.

The material sequenced was PBMCs. The chain has TRBV28 and TRBJ1-1, with TRBD1 matching 8 bases. The TCR sequence derives from a woman in her 40s in good health and CMV-seronegative. The CDR3 loop reads CASGTGGTEAFF. The CDR3 DNA is TGTGCCAGCGGAACAGGGGGCACTGAAGCTTTCTTT. Full variable domain (missing parts from reference TRBV28 and TRBJ1-1): DVKVTQSSRYLVKRTGEKVFLECVQDMDHENMFWYRQDPGLGLRLIYFSYDVKMKEKGDIPEGYSVSREKKERFSLILESASTNQTSMYLCASGTGGTEAFFGQGTRLTVV.